The present T cell receptor (beta chain) was sequenced within a study of early T cells in non-severe SARS-CoV-2 infection. In the library, individual cDNA molecules carried attached unique molecular identifiers. TCRdb reanalysed the 5' RACE reads using MiXCR and keeps one entry per CDR3 protein. In the table there are approximately 50,000 distinct CDR3 sequences, 6.5% to 9.5% of which are singletons. This clonotype was seen repeatedly, ten times or more. Its target is unknown. Study-wide points: VDJdb matching favored anti-spike CD8 responses, missing private and CD4 specificities.

The material sequenced was whole blood. This sequence originates from an adult who was a healthcare worker with PCR-confirmed SARS-CoV-2 infection or an uninfected control (not recorded which).

CDR3 bases: TGTGCCAGCAGTTACTTTTCGCCTCAAGAGACCCAGTACTTC. Translation gives CASSYFSPQETQYF. The chain has TRBV6-5 and TRBJ2-5; D is uncertain. V was pared by 1 base and J by 2 bases, with 8 bases between. The CDR3 length is 14 residues. Germline CDR1 is MNHEY and CDR2 is SVGAGI.